This record covers a single T cell receptor (beta chain). What it binds is not known. The assay was immunoSEQ multiplex PCR, and TCRdb's table has in-frame clones only and misses some. The repertoire holds about 2.4 million clones, with more than 85% as singletons. This sample was included in a study of shared clonotypes between healthy human individuals. The CDR3 loop spans 12 amino acids. In germline, CDR1 is SGDLS, CDR2 YYNGEE. Between the trimmed V and J ends, which lost 4 bases and 6 bases, there was a span of 10 bases. Regarding the study as a whole: Memory subsets generally showed lower estimated richness than naive subsets.

Specimen: naive CD4+ T cells from PBMCs. Sample subset: CD45RA+ positively selected. The rearrangement links TRBV9 to TRBJ1-2, with D unresolved. The receptor was isolated from a young man in good health. Some clones in this sample may be carry-over from other donors' samples. Written as DNA, the CDR3 is TGTGCCAGCAGCTCGCTGGAGGATGGCTACACCTTC. Its protein product is CASSSLEDGYTF. The variable domain in full, completed from reference TRBV9 and TRBJ1-2, reads DSGVTQTPKHLITATGQRVTLRCSPRSGDLSVYWYQQSLDQGLQFLIQYYNGEERAKGNILERFSAQQFPDLHSELNLSSLELGDSALYFCASSSLEDGYTFGSGTRLTVV.